This section outlines one T cell receptor beta chain sequence together with its context. This sample is drawn from a study of control samples from healthy donors and cancer patients. The assay was immunoSEQ multiplex PCR, and TCRdb's table has in-frame clones only and misses some. The sample contains some 150,000 clones, more than 85% of which appear only once. The CDR3 consists of 15 residues. With V trimmed by 5 bases and J by 4 bases, 7 bases remained unmatched. Germline V lookup: CDR1 SGDLS, CDR2 YYNGEE. The TCR originated in a man under 40 in good health. Sequenced: blood. The chain links TRBV9 to TRBJ1-1; TRBD1 matches at 11 bases. DNA for the CDR3: TGTGCCAGCAGTTATACCGGGACAGGGGGCACTGAAGCTTTCTTT. This sequence encodes CASSYTGTGGTEAFF.